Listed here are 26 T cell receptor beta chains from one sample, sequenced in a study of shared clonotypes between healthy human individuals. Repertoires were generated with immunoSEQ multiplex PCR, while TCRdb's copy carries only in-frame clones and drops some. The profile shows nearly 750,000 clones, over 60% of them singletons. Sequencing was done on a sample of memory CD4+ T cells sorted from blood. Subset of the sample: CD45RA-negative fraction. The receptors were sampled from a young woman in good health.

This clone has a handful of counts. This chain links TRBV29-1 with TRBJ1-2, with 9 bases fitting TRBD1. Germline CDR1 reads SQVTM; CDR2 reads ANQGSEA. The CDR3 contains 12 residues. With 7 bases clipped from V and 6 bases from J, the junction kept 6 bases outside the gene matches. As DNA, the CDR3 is TGCAGCGCTGGCGGGACAGGGAATGGCTACACCTTC. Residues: CSAGGTGNGYTF.

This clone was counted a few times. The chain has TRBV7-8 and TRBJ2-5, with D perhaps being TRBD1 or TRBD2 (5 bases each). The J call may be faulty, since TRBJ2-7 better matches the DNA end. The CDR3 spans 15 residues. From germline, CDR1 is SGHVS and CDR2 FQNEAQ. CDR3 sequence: CASSSTPGSSYEQYF. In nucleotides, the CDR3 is TGTGCCAGCAGCTCCACCCCAGGGAGCTCCTACGAGCAGTACTTC.

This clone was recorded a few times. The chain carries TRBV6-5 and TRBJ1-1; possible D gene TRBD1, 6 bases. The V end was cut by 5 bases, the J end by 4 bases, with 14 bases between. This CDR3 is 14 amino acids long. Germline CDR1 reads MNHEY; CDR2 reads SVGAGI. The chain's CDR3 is CASSTQGFGTEAFF. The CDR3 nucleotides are TGTGCCAGCAGTACCCAGGGGTTTGGCACTGAAGCTTTCTTT.

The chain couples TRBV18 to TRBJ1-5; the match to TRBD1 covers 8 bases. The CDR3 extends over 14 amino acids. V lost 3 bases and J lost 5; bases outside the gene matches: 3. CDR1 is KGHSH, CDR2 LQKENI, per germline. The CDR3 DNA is TGTGCCAGCTCACCCCAGGGGGCCGATCAGCCCCAGCATTTT. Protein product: CASSPQGADQPQHF.

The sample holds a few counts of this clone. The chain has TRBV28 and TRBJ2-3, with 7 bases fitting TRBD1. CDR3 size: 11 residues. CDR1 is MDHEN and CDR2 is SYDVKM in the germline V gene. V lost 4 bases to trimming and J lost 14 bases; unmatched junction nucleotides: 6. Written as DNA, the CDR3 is TGTGCCAGCAGTTCGCGACAGGGTTGGTATTTT. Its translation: CASSSRQGWYF.

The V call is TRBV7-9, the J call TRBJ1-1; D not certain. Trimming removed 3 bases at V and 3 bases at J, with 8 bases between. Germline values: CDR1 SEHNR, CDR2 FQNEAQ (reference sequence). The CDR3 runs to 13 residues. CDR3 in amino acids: CASSLLIDTEAFF. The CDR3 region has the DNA TGTGCCAGCAGCTTGTTAATTGACACTGAAGCTTTCTTT.

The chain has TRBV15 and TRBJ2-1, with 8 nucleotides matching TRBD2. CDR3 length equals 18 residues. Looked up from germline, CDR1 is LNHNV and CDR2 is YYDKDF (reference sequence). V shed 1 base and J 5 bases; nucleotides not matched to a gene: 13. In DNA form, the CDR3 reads TGTGCCACCAGCAGAGTACCCCTTTTAGCGGGGCCAGACAATGAGCAGTTCTTC. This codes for CATSRVPLLAGPDNEQFF.

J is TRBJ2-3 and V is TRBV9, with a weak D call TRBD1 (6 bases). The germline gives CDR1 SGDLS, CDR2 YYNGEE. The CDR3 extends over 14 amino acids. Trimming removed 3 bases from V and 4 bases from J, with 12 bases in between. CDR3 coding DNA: TGTGCCAGCAGCGGGAGACAGGTGCCAGATACGCAGTATTTT. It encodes CASSGRQVPDTQYF.

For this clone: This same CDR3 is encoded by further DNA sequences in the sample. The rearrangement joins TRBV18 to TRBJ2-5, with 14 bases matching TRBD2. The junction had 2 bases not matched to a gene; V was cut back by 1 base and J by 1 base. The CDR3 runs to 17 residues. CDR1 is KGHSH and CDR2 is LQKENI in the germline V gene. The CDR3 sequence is CASSPQGLAGGQETQYF. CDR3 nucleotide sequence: TGTGCCAGCTCACCACAAGGACTAGCGGGAGGCCAAGAGACCCAGTACTTC.

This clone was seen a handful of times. DNA of the CDR3: TGCGCCAGCAGCTTGCTTCCGGGACAGAGCACAGATACGCAGTATTTT. This sequence encodes CASSLLPGQSTDTQYF. The chain combines TRBV5-1 with TRBJ2-3, with TRBD1 identical over 7 bases. Trimming at V came to 1 base and at J to 0 bases, leaving 5 bases not matched to a gene. Germline lookup yields CDR1 SGHRS and CDR2 YFSETQ. The CDR3 extends over 16 amino acids. The whole variable domain, filled in from reference TRBV5-1 and TRBJ2-3, reads KAGVTQTPRYLIKTRGQQVTLSCSPISGHRSVSWYQQTPGQGLQFLFEYFSETQRNKGNFPGRFSGRQFSNSRSEMNVSTLELGDSALYLCASSLLPGQSTDTQYFGPGTRLTVL.

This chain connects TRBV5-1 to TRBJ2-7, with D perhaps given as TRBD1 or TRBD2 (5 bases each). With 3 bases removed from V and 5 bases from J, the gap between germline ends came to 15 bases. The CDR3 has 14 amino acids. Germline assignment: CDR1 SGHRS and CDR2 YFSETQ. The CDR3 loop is CASSYGTAGNEQYF. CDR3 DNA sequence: TGCGCCAGCAGCTATGGGACGGCCGGGAACGAGCAGTACTTC.

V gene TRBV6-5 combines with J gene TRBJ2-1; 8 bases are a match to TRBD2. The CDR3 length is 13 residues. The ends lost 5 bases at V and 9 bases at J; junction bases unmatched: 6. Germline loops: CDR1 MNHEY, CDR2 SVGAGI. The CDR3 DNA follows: TGTGCCAGCAGTGCCGGGACTAGTTTTGAGCAGTTCTTC. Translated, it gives CASSAGTSFEQFF.

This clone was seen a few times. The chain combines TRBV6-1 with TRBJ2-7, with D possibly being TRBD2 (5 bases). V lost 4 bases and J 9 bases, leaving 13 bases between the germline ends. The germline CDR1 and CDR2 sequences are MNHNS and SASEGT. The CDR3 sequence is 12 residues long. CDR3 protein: CASSAPGDRQYF. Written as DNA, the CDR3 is TGTGCCAGCAGTGCCCCCGGGGATCGGCAGTACTTC.

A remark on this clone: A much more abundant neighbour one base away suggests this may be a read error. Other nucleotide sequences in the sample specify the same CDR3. This chain's CDR3 is CASSLGQNYGYTF. In DNA, the CDR3 is TGTGCCAGCAGTTTGGGACAAAACTATGGCTACACCTTC. The chain joins TRBV5-6 to TRBJ1-2; weak D call: TRBD1 (6 bases). Germline V gives CDR1 SGHDT, CDR2 YYEEEE. The CDR3 contains 13 residues.

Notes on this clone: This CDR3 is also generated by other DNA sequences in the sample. As DNA, the CDR3 is TGCGCCAGCAGCCGGGACTCCTACGAGCAGTACTTC. It yields the protein CASSRDSYEQYF. The gene calls are TRBV5-1 and TRBJ2-7; D perhaps matches TRBD2 (5 bases). CDR3 size: 12 residues. Germline V lookup: CDR1 SGHRS, CDR2 YFSETQ. V was shortened by 4 bases and J by 0 bases, with 5 bases between the two germline ends.

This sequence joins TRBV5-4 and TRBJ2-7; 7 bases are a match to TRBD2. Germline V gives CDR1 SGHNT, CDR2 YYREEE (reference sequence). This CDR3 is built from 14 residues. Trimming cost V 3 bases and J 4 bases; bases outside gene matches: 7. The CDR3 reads CASSSYGGGYEQYF. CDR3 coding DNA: TGTGCCAGCAGCTCCTATGGGGGAGGGTACGAGCAGTACTTC.

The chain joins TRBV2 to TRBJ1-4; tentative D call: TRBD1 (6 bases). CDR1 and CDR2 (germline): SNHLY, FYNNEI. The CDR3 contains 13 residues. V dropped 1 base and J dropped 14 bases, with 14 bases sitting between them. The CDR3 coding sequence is TGTGCCAGCAGTGAAGATTTGAACAGGGACCTGTTTTTT. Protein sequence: CASSEDLNRDLFF.

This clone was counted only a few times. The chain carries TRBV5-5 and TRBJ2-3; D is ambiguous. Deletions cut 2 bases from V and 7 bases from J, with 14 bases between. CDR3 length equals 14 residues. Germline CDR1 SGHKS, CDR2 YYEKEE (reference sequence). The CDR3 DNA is TGTGCCAGCAGCTTTCAGCTCCCCGGTTATACGCAGTATTTT. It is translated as CASSFQLPGYTQYF.

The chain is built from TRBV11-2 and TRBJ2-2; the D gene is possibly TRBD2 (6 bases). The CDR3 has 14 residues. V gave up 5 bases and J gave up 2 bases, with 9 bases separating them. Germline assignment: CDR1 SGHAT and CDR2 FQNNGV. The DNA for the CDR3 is TGTGCCAGCAGCGGGGGACTTAACACCGGGGAGCTGTTTTTT. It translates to CASSGGLNTGELFF.

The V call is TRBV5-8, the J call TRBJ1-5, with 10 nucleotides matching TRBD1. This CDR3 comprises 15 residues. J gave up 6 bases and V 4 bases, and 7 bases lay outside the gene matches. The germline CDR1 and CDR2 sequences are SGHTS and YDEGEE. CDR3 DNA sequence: TGTGCCAGCAGCCCGGGGACAGGGGAAGTTCAGCCCCAGCATTTT. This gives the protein CASSPGTGEVQPQHF.

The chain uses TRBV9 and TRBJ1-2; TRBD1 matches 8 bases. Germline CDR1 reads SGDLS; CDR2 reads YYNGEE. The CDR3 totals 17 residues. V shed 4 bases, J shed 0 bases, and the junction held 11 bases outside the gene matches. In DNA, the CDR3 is TGTGCCAGCAGCCCCTGGACAGGGAGAAAATCTAACTATGGCTACACCTTC. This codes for CASSPWTGRKSNYGYTF. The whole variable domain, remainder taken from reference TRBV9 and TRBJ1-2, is DSGVTQTPKHLITATGQRVTLRCSPRSGDLSVYWYQQSLDQGLQFLIQYYNGEERAKGNILERFSAQQFPDLHSELNLSSLELGDSALYFCASSPWTGRKSNYGYTFGSGTRLTVV.

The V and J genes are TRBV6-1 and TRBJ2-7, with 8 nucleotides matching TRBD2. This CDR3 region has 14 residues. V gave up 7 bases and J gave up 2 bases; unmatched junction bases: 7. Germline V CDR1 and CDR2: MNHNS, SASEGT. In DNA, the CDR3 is TGTGCCAGCAAGAGCGGGAGAAGGCCCTACGAGCAGTACTTC. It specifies CASKSGRRPYEQYF.

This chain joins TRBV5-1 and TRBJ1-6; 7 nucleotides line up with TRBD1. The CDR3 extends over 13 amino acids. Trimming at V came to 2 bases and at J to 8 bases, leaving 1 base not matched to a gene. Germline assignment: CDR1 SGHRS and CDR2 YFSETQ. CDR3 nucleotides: TGCGCCAGCAGCTTTACAGGGGATTCACCCCTCCACTTT. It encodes CASSFTGDSPLHF.

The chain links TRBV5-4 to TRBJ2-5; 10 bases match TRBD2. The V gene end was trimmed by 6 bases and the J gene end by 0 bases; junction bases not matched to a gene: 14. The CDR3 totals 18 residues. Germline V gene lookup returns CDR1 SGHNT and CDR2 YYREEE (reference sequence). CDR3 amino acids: CASNSRGSGRLHQETQYF. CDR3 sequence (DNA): TGTGCCAGCAATTCCCGGGGTAGCGGGAGGCTCCACCAAGAGACCCAGTACTTC.

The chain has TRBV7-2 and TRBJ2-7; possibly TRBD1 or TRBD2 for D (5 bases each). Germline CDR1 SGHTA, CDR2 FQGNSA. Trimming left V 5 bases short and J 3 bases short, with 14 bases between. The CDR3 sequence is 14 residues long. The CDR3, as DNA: TGTGCCAGCAGCCGGACCGGGACGAACTACGAGCAGTACTTC. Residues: CASSRTGTNYEQYF.

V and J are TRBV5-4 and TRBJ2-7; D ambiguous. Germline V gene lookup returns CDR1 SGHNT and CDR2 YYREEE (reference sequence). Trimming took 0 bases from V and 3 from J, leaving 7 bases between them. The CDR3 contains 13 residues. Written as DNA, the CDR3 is TGTGCCAGCAGCTTGGGGCTATTCTACGAGCAGTACTTC. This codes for CASSLGLFYEQYF.